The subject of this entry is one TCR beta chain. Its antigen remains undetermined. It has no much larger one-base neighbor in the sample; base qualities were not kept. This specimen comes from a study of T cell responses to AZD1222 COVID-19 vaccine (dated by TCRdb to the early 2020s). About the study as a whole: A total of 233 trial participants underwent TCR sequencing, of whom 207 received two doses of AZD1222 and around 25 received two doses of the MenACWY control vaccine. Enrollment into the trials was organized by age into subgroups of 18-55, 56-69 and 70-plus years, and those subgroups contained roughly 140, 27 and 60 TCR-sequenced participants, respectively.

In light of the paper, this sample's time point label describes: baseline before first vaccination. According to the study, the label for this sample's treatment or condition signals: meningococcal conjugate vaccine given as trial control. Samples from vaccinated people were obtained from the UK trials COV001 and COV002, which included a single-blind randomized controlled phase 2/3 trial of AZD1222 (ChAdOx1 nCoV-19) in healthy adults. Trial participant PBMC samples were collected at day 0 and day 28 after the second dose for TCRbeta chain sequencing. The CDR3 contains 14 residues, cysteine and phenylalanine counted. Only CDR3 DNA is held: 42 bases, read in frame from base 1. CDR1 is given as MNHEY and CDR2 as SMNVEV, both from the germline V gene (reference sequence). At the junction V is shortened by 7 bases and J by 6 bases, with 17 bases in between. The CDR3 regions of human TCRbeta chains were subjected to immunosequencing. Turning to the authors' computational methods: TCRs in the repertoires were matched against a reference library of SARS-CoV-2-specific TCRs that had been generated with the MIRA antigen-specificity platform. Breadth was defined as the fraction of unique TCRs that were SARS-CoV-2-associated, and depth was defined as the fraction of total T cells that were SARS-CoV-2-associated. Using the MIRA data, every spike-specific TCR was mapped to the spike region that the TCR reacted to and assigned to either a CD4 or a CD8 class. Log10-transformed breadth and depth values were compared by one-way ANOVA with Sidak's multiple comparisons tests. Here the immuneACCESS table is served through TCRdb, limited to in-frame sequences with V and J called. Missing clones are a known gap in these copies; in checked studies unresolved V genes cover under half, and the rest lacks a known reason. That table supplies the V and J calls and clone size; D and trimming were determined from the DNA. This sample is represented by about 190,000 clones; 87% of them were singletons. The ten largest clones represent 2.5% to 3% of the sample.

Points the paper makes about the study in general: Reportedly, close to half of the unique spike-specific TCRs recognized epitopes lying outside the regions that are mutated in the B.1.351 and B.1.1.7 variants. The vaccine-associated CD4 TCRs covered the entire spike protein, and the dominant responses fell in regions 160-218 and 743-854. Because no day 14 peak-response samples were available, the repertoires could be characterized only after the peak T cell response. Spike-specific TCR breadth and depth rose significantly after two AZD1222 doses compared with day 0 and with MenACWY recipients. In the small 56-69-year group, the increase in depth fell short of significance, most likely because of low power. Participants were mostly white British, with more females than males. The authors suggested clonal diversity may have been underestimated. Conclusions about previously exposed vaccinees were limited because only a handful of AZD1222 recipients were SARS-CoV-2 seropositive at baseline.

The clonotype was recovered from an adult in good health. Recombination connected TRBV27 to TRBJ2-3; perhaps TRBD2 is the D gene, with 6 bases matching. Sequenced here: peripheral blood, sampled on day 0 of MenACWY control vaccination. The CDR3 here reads CASNPGSRSDTQYF. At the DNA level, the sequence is TGTGCCAGCAACCCCGGGAGTAGAAGTGATACGCAGTATTTT.